The TCR beta chain described here comes from a study of vaccination and CD4 T cells after COVID-19. Time point meaning: late sampling 161 to 241 days after vaccination in a few convalescent patients. V lost 5 bases and J lost 11; bases outside the gene matches: 7. The CDR3 sequence is 12 residues long. Germline-derived CDR1 and CDR2 are MDHEN and SYDVKM. TCRdb used MiXCR to reprocess the PCR reads, holding one entry per CDR3 protein. The table has about 40,000 distinct CDR3 sequences, around 39% seen once. The chain employs TRBV28 and TRBJ1-1, with 8 bases matching TRBD1. Sequencing used CD4+ T cells from blood, obtained about 7 months after SARS-CoV-2 vaccination. This clonotype originated in a human donor who had recovered from COVID-19. The DNA of the CDR3 is TGTGCCAGCAGTCCACCGGACAGGGCGGCTTTCTTT. It yields the protein CASSPPDRAAFF.